This T cell receptor beta chain was captured by sequencing in a study of breast tumors, draining lymph nodes, adjacent tissues. Germline V gene data show CDR1 as SGHTA and CDR2 as FQGTGA. This CDR3 has 15 amino acids. The study, taken as a whole, reports: The lymph node origin of tumor T cells was framed as consistent with a hypothesis, not demonstrated. Tumor and nontumor repertoires were significantly more similar in luminal-like than in basal-like breast cancer. Tumor TCR diversity was below lymph nodes but above nontumor tissue.

TCRdb called the multiplex PCR reads again in MiXCR, with one record for every CDR3 protein. The data hold some 230,000 distinct CDR3 sequences, with 30% to 35% observed a single time. To note about this clonotype: Its antigen is still unknown. Germline and junction disagree at one end, which may indicate a read error.

Breast cancer patients provided tissue from their axillary draining lymph nodes. The J gene is TRBJ2-1, the V gene TRBV7-3; TRBD1 aligns across 9 bases. Sequencing used axillary lymph node tissue. This TCR came from a female donor with breast cancer. Some clones in this sample may be carry-over from other donors' samples. DNA of the CDR3: TGTGCCAGCAGCTTATCACAGGGGGCTTACAATGAGCAGCTCTTC. This sequence encodes CASSLSQGAYNEQLF.